This TCR beta chain was captured by sequencing in a study of blood T cell repertoires in COVID-19. Clinical history reported by participants formed the basis on which cohorts were assigned. The length of the CDR3 is 16 residues. The V segment lost 0 bases and the J segment 4 bases; nucleotides outside the gene matches: 5. Germline loops: CDR1 SGHRS, CDR2 YFSETQ. Here immunoSEQ multiplex PCR was the method, and the copy in TCRdb shows in-frame clones only, minus some. The sample lists about 280,000 clones, 85% seen once, with 2% to 3% in the top ten. The sample taken for sequencing was PBMCs or T cells enriched from blood (not recorded which). This chain joins TRBV5-1 and TRBJ2-3; the match to TRBD2 covers 10 bases. The TCR was taken from a woman aged 50 to 60 who had recovered from COVID-19. The CDR3 loop reads CASSLEPSGGADTQYF. CDR3 DNA: TGCGCCAGCAGCTTGGAGCCTAGCGGGGGTGCAGATACGCAGTATTTT.